One and the same sample provided the 27 T cell receptor beta chains below, sequenced in a study of blood T cell repertoires in COVID-19 (dated by TCRdb to between 2020 and 2021). Library prep was done by the immunoSEQ multiplex PCR assay. TCRdb stores this immuneACCESS table with in-frame sequences only. Part of the clones is absent; in the studies checked, under half of the shortfall reflects unresolved V genes, and no reason is known for the rest. This sample gives around 180,000 clones in total; roughly 85% of them show up just once. Of the sample, approximately 11% is held by the ten largest clones. Sequencing used peripheral blood. The receptor source for this set is a human donor with active or convalescent COVID-19. The donor label of this sample is uncertain.

The V and J genes are TRBV23-1 and TRBJ2-3, with D possibly TRBD2 on 5 matching bases. TRBV23-1 is an ORF, with its function uncertain. Trimming removed 9 bases at V and 0 bases at J, with 10 bases between. The CDR3 runs 13 residues. The CDR3 nucleotides read TGCGCCAGTCCCAGAGGGAGCACAGATACGCAGTATTTT. As protein: CASPRGSTDTQYF.

J is TRBJ2-2 and V is TRBV5-1; 9 bases align to TRBD1. The CDR3 is 15 residues long. The J segment lost 5 bases and the V segment lost 3 bases, leaving 5 bases of the junction unmatched. Germline V gene lookup returns CDR1 SGHRS and CDR2 YFSETQ. CDR3 nucleotides: TGCGCCAGCAGCTGGACAGGGGCGAGGACCGGGGAGCTGTTTTTT. This translates into CASSWTGARTGELFF.

This clone has a single count. V is TRBV7-2 and J is TRBJ2-7, with 8 bases identical to TRBD1. This CDR3 region has 15 residues. V gave up 2 bases and J gave up 6 bases; unmatched junction bases: 9. CDR1 and CDR2 (germline): SGHTA, FQGNSA. The CDR3 DNA reads TGTGCCAGCAGCTTAACAGGGGGGTTAGGTAGCGAGCAGTACTTC. Translating gives CASSLTGGLGSEQYF.

The chain employs TRBV5-4 and TRBJ1-1; D remains unclear. Germline V gives CDR1 SGHNT, CDR2 YYREEE (reference sequence). The CDR3 runs 13 residues. Trimming left V 5 bases short and J 1 base short, with 9 bases between. In nucleotides, the CDR3 is TGTGCCAGCAGAAAGATAGAGAACACTGAAGCTTTCTTT. It encodes CASRKIENTEAFF. Drawing the rest from reference TRBV5-4 and TRBJ1-1, the complete variable domain is ETGVTQSPTHLIKTRGQQVTLRCSSQSGHNTVSWYQQALGQGPQFIFQYYREEENGRGNFPPRFSGLQFPNYSSELNVNALELDDSALYLCASRKIENTEAFFGQGTRLTVV.

The chain joins TRBV12-5 to TRBJ1-2, with a possible D match to TRBD1 (6 bases). Germline assignment: CDR1 LGHNT and CDR2 FRNRAP. The CDR3 is made up of 15 amino acids. Trimming removed 1 base from V and 0 bases from J, with 9 bases in between. The CDR3 loop is CASGLGEGANYGYTF. DNA of the CDR3: TGTGCTAGTGGTTTGGGAGAGGGGGCTAACTATGGCTACACCTTC. Full variable domain (missing parts from reference TRBV12-5 and TRBJ1-2): DARVTQTPRHKVTEMGQEVTMRCQPILGHNTVFWYRQTMMQGLELLAYFRNRAPLDDSGMPKDRFSAEMPDATLATLKIQPSEPRDSAVYFCASGLGEGANYGYTFGSGTRLTVV.

The V call is TRBV24-1, the J call TRBJ2-5, with TRBD2 as a possible D gene (6 bases). V dropped 0 bases and J dropped 5 bases, with 12 bases sitting between them. CDR1 and CDR2 from the germline V gene are KGHDR and SFDVKD. There are 15 residues in the CDR3. The CDR3 spells CATSDLAGNTETQYF. DNA for the CDR3: TGTGCCACCAGTGATTTGGCGGGGAACACGGAGACCCAGTACTTC.

This chain links TRBV18 with TRBJ2-7, with D perhaps TRBD1 (6 bases). The CDR3 extends over 14 amino acids. Trimming took 6 bases from V and 0 from J, leaving 12 bases between them. Germline V gene sequence: CDR1 KGHSH, CDR2 LQKENI. The CDR3, as DNA: TGTGCCAGCTCTCAGGACAGAAGCTCCTACGAGCAGTACTTC. As protein: CASSQDRSSYEQYF.

The chain joins TRBV24-1 to TRBJ2-2; TRBD2 matches 7 bases. CDR1 and CDR2 from the germline V gene are KGHDR and SFDVKD. This CDR3 has 15 amino acids. V lost 6 bases to trimming and J lost 2 bases; unmatched junction nucleotides: 5. The CDR3 loop is CATSHGRHNTGELFF. The CDR3 DNA follows: TGTGCCACCAGTCACGGGAGGCACAACACCGGGGAGCTGTTTTTT.

The chain recombines TRBV5-3 with TRBJ1-6; D is ambiguous. TRBV5-3 is identified as an open reading frame with a role that is uncertain. The ends were cut back, 8 bases at V and 1 base at J, with 7 bases in the middle. The CDR3 is 13 amino acids. For the CDR3, the DNA is TGTGCCAGTGCGGTTTCCTATAATTCACCCCTCCACTTT. Translated: CASAVSYNSPLHF.

The chain links TRBV7-2 to TRBJ2-2; 7 bases are shared with TRBD2. Germline V gene lookup returns CDR1 SGHTA and CDR2 FQGNSA. The V segment lost 6 bases and the J segment 6 bases; nucleotides outside the gene matches: 7. This CDR3 contains 14 residues. The CDR3 is CASRRSGVSGELFF. CDR3 coding DNA: TGTGCCAGCAGGCGGAGCGGGGTGTCCGGGGAGCTGTTTTTT.

The chain recombines TRBV15 with TRBJ1-4, with D possibly being TRBD1 (6 bases). Germline lookup yields CDR1 LNHNV and CDR2 YYDKDF (reference sequence). The CDR3 sequence is 16 residues long. The V end lost 0 bases, the J end lost 6 bases, and 14 bases lay between the germline ends. Here the CDR3 reads CATSRDRSAGDEKLFF. The CDR3 nucleotides are TGTGCCACCAGCAGAGATAGGTCGGCAGGGGATGAAAAACTGTTTTTT.

V usage is TRBV11-3 and J usage is TRBJ2-1, with D maybe TRBD2 (6 bases). The germline V and J ends were trimmed by 1 base and 9 bases, with 13 bases remaining between them. The V gene's germline CDR1 is SGHNT and CDR2 YENEEA. There are 14 residues in the CDR3. This CDR3 reads CASSLGDGGGEQFF. In nucleotides, the CDR3 is TGTGCCAGCAGCTTAGGGGACGGGGGTGGTGAGCAGTTCTTC.

This chain uses TRBV6-4 with TRBJ2-1; D is undetermined. The CDR3 totals 17 residues. V shed 2 bases and J shed 2 bases, with 16 bases lying between them. CDR1 is MRHNA, CDR2 SNTAGT, per germline. The DNA for the CDR3 is TGTGCCAGCAGTGACGGTTTGACCCTGGGCCCCTACAATGAGCAGTTCTTC. It translates to CASSDGLTLGPYNEQFF.

The genes are TRBV2 and TRBJ1-1, with TRBD1 as a possible D gene (5 bases). V shed 2 bases and J shed 5 bases, with 18 bases lying between them. This CDR3 has 16 residues. Germline V CDR1 and CDR2: SNHLY, FYNNEI. The CDR3 nucleotides read TGTGCCAGCAGTGAATATTTGCAGGGCCCTGGGACTGAAGCTTTCTTT. The encoded protein is CASSEYLQGPGTEAFF.

V gene TRBV5-4 combines with J gene TRBJ2-7; the match to TRBD2 covers 8 bases. The CDR3 loop spans 15 amino acids. J was trimmed by 5 bases and V by 0 bases; bases with no gene match: 7. From germline, CDR1 is SGHNT and CDR2 YYREEE (reference sequence). This CDR3 reads CASSLAAGEPHEQYF. Written as DNA, the CDR3 is TGTGCCAGCAGCTTGGCAGCGGGGGAACCCCACGAGCAGTACTTC. The whole variable domain, filled in from reference TRBV5-4 and TRBJ2-7, reads ETGVTQSPTHLIKTRGQQVTLRCSSQSGHNTVSWYQQALGQGPQFIFQYYREEENGRGNFPPRFSGLQFPNYSSELNVNALELDDSALYLCASSLAAGEPHEQYFGPGTRLTVT.

The chain links TRBV27 to TRBJ1-1; D uncertain. The V end lost 10 bases, the J end lost 2 bases, and 17 bases lay between the germline ends. Germline values: CDR1 MNHEY, CDR2 SMNVEV (reference sequence). The CDR3 consists of 14 residues. CDR3: CATRHQVKNTEAFF. CDR3 coding DNA: TGTGCCACCCGACACCAGGTTAAAAACACTGAAGCTTTCTTT.

This chain joins TRBV5-1 and TRBJ2-3; D gene ambiguous. The length of the CDR3 is 15 residues. V dropped 1 base and J dropped 1 base, with 10 bases sitting between them. CDR1 and CDR2 from the germline V gene are SGHRS and YFSETQ. The CDR3 is CASSLWRSGTDTQYF. Here the CDR3 DNA reads TGCGCCAGCAGCTTGTGGCGGTCAGGCACAGATACGCAGTATTTT. Using reference TRBV5-1 and TRBJ2-3 for the parts outside the CDR3, the full variable domain is KAGVTQTPRYLIKTRGQQVTLSCSPISGHRSVSWYQQTPGQGLQFLFEYFSETQRNKGNFPGRFSGRQFSNSRSEMNVSTLELGDSALYLCASSLWRSGTDTQYFGPGTRLTVL.

This chain joins TRBV6-5 and TRBJ2-3; D is undetermined. This CDR3 has 13 amino acids. V dropped 5 bases and J dropped 6 bases, with 12 bases sitting between them. Germline V lookup: CDR1 MNHEY, CDR2 SVGAGI. CDR3 nucleotide sequence: TGTGCCAGCAGTAATATGTTCGCGGATACGCAGTATTTT. Its protein product is CASSNMFADTQYF.

The CDR3 region has the DNA TGTGCCACCCTAGCGCCACTCTCCTACGAGCAGTACTTC. This gives the protein CATLAPLSYEQYF. The chain uses TRBV2 and TRBJ2-7, with D possibly being TRBD2 (6 bases). The CDR3 runs 13 residues. Germline CDR1 SNHLY, CDR2 FYNNEI. V was cut by 10 bases and J by 0 bases, with 13 bases left in between.

The chain uses TRBV6-5 and TRBJ2-5; TRBD2 matches 8 bases. Germline CDR1 and CDR2: MNHEY and SVGAGI. V was pared by 10 bases and J by 1 base, with 5 bases of the junction left unmatched. The CDR3 is 13 residues long. In nucleotides, the CDR3 is TGTGCCACACGGGGGGGGCCCCAAGAGACCCAGTACTTC. Its translation is CATRGGPQETQYF.

In this sample, this clone turned up once. The V and J genes are TRBV3-1 (or the pseudogene TRBV3-2) and TRBJ2-7; a possible D gene is TRBD2 (6 bases). The V end was cut by 4 bases, the J end by 7 bases, with 23 bases between. CDR1 LGHDT and CDR2 YNNKEL come from the germline V gene (reference sequence). The length of the CDR3 is 16 residues. In nucleotides, the CDR3 is TGTGCCAGCAGCCTCTCTGGCACACCTTTGGGGGGAGAGCAGTACTTC. The encoded protein is CASSLSGTPLGGEQYF.

In the case of this clone: Other DNA sequences of this sample code for an identical CDR3. This chain's CDR3 is CASSVEGSGGYEQYF. The CDR3 bases are TGTGCCAGCAGCGTAGAAGGCAGCGGGGGCTACGAGCAGTACTTC. The chain has TRBV9 and TRBJ2-7; 8 bases align to TRBD2. Losses at the gene ends were 0 bases for V and 3 bases for J; bases not matched to a gene: 5. Germline V gives CDR1 SGDLS, CDR2 YYNGEE. The CDR3 totals 15 residues. The full variable domain, completed using reference TRBV9 and TRBJ2-7, is DSGVTQTPKHLITATGQRVTLRCSPRSGDLSVYWYQQSLDQGLQFLIQYYNGEERAKGNILERFSAQQFPDLHSELNLSSLELGDSALYFCASSVEGSGGYEQYFGPGTRLTVT.

V and J are TRBV4-3 and TRBJ1-1, with D tentatively TRBD1 (6 bases). The CDR3 spans 18 residues. Germline V lookup: CDR1 LGHNA, CDR2 YSLEER. With 0 bases removed from V and 3 bases from J, the gap between germline ends came to 20 bases. CDR3 in amino acids: CASSQDIPRGGWDTEAFF. The CDR3 region has the DNA TGCGCCAGCAGCCAAGATATTCCCCGTGGGGGCTGGGACACTGAAGCTTTCTTT.

The chain recombines TRBV1 with TRBJ2-7; the table calls TRBD2, which could not be checked here. TRBV1 is classified as a pseudogene. The CDR3 length is 14 residues. In DNA form, the CDR3 reads TGCACCAGCAGCCTGGGACTCCAAACCTACGAGCAGTACTTC. Its protein product is CTSSLGLQTYEQYF.

The chain employs TRBV6-5 and TRBJ1-6; 11 bases match TRBD1. CDR1 is MNHEY, CDR2 SVGAGI, per germline. Trimming at V came to 11 bases and at J to 7 bases, leaving 4 bases not matched to a gene. This CDR3 contains 13 residues. CDR3 DNA: TGTGCCGGGGGGACAGGGGGGAATTCACCCCTCCACTTT. Protein sequence: CAGGTGGNSPLHF.

A single count supports this clone. This chain connects TRBV19 to TRBJ1-2; TRBD1 matches 8 bases. CDR1 is LNHDA, CDR2 SQIVND, per germline (reference sequence). V shed 6 bases, J shed 2 bases, and the junction held 2 bases outside the gene matches. The CDR3 loop spans 13 amino acids. CDR3 sequence: CASSRTGNYGYTF. Here the CDR3 DNA reads TGTGCCAGTAGCCGGACAGGGAACTATGGCTACACCTTC.

The chain joins TRBV7-3 to TRBJ2-3, with D perhaps matching TRBD1 (5 bases). The CDR3 is 14 residues long. CDR1 and CDR2 from the germline V gene are SGHTA and FQGTGA. Trimming stripped 1 base from V and 2 bases from J, with 7 bases between. CDR3 in amino acids: CASSLNRNTDTQYF. In DNA form, the CDR3 reads TGTGCCAGCAGCTTAAACAGGAACACAGATACGCAGTATTTT.